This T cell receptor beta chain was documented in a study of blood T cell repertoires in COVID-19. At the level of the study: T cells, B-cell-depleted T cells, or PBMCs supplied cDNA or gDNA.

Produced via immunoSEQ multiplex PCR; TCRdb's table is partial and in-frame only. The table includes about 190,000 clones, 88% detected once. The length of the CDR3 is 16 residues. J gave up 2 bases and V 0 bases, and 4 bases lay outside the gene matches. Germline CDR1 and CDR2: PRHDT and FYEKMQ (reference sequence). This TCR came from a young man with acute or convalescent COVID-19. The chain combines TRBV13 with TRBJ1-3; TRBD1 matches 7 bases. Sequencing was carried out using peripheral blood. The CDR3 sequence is CASSLGTGFAGNTIYF. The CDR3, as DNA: TGTGCCAGCAGCTTAGGGACAGGGTTTGCTGGAAACACCATATATTTT.